One sample yielded the 21 T cell receptor beta chains listed below, sequenced in a study of blood T cell repertoires in COVID-19. Profiling relied on immunoSEQ multiplex PCR, and the TCRdb table lists in-frame clones only, not all of them. The sample carries roughly 290,000 clones, around 85% recorded once. Sequencing was performed on PBMCs or T cells enriched from blood (not recorded which). The receptor source for this set is a woman younger than 45 who had recovered from COVID-19.

The J gene is TRBJ1-2, the V gene TRBV29-1; 8 bases match TRBD1. CDR3 length: 13 amino acids. The germline CDR1 and CDR2 sequences are SQVTM and ANQGSEA. The V segment lost 7 bases and the J segment 2 bases; nucleotides outside the gene matches: 6. Here the CDR3 reads CSDWDRLNYGYTF. The CDR3 DNA reads as TGCAGCGATTGGGACAGGCTGAACTATGGCTACACCTTC. The full variable domain, with the rest looked up from reference TRBV29-1 and TRBJ1-2, is SAVISQKPSRDICQRGTSLTIQCQVDSQVTMMFWYRQQPGQSLTLIATANQGSEATYESGFVIDKFPISRPNLTFSTLTVSNMSPEDSSIYLCSDWDRLNYGYTFGSGTRLTVV.

A single count supports this clone. The chain uses TRBV9 and TRBJ1-4, with 8 bases lining up with TRBD1. Germline-derived CDR1 and CDR2 are SGDLS and YYNGEE. V dropped 2 bases and J dropped 4; count of bases not matched to a gene: 4. The CDR3 spans 15 residues. The CDR3 loop reads CASSVRDRSNEKLFF. The CDR3 DNA reads as TGTGCCAGCAGCGTCCGGGACAGGAGTAATGAAAAACTGTTTTTT.

V usage is TRBV7-9 and J usage is TRBJ2-7; D is perhaps TRBD1 (5 bases). Per germline, CDR1 SEHNR and CDR2 FQNEAQ (reference sequence). V dropped 5 bases and J dropped 3 bases, with 17 bases sitting between them. The CDR3 has 15 residues. The DNA of the CDR3 is TGTGCCAGCAGCCACGCGCCAGGGTTCGACTACGAGCAGTACTTC. Translating it yields CASSHAPGFDYEQYF.

The chain combines TRBV28 with TRBJ2-1, with D possibly being TRBD1 (5 bases). From germline, CDR1 is MDHEN and CDR2 SYDVKM. Trimming took off 6 bases at V and 9 bases at J, with 21 bases between the two ends. The CDR3 is made up of 15 amino acids. In DNA, the CDR3 is TGTGCCAGCAGGATCCCGGGCAGGGAAACATCTGAGCAGTTCTTC. This sequence encodes CASRIPGRETSEQFF.

The V call is TRBV7-6, the J call TRBJ1-5; possible D gene TRBD1, 6 bases. The ends were cut back, 5 bases at V and 1 base at J, with 9 bases in the middle. Germline V gives CDR1 SGHVS, CDR2 FNYEAQ. The CDR3 is made up of 14 amino acids. CDR3 in amino acids: CASSPGVSNQPQHF. The CDR3 DNA follows: TGTGCCAGCAGCCCAGGGGTGAGCAATCAGCCCCAGCATTTT.

The chain couples TRBV27 to TRBJ1-2; D is uncertain. Trimming took 4 bases from V and 3 from J, leaving 12 bases between them. In germline, CDR1 is MNHEY, CDR2 SMNVEV (reference sequence). The CDR3 has 14 residues. The CDR3 loop reads CASSWGGRDYGYTF. The DNA for the CDR3 is TGTGCCAGCAGTTGGGGAGGGCGGGACTATGGCTACACCTTC.

The V call is TRBV28, the J call TRBJ2-7; D unclear. Trimming cost V 8 bases and J 0 bases, with 11 bases left between them. This CDR3 contains 13 residues. The germline CDR1 and CDR2 sequences are MDHEN and SYDVKM. For the CDR3, the DNA is TGTGCCAGCTGCCCAGCGAACTCCTACGAGCAGTACTTC. Its protein is CASCPANSYEQYF.

The chain couples TRBV28 to TRBJ2-1; 11 bases map to TRBD2. This CDR3 is 15 amino acids long. V dropped 4 bases and J dropped 12; count of bases not matched to a gene: 11. Germline CDR1 and CDR2: MDHEN and SYDVKM. CDR3 loop: CASSWGTSGRVMQFF. CDR3 nucleotides: TGTGCCAGCAGTTGGGGAACTAGCGGGAGAGTAATGCAGTTCTTC.

The chain combines TRBV30 with TRBJ1-2; possible D gene TRBD1, 6 bases. V was clipped by 2 bases and J by 7 bases, with 23 bases between them. CDR1 and CDR2 (germline): GTSNPN, SVGIG (reference sequence). The CDR3 loop spans 16 amino acids. The CDR3 loop reads CAWSSASSGRGSGYTF. The CDR3 DNA follows: TGTGCCTGGAGTAGCGCCTCGAGCGGCAGGGGCTCTGGCTACACCTTC.

The chain links TRBV6-5 to TRBJ1-2; perhaps TRBD1 as D (6 bases). The CDR3 contains 14 residues. Per germline, CDR1 MNHEY and CDR2 SVGAGI. Trimming took 2 bases from V and 8 from J, leaving 15 bases between them. The CDR3 DNA sequence: TGTGCCAGCAGTTACAACTCGCAGGGGAGAGGCTACACCTTC. It codes for CASSYNSQGRGYTF.

This clone has only a few counts. The chain combines TRBV11-2 with TRBJ1-2, with TRBD1 as a possible D gene (6 bases). The V gene's germline CDR1 is SGHAT and CDR2 FQNNGV. The ends were cut back, 5 bases at V and 5 bases at J, with 21 bases in the middle. The CDR3 sequence is 16 residues long. The CDR3 nucleotides are TGTGCCAGCAGCCACTACTCTACAGGGAACAAGTATGGCTACACCTTC. The encoded protein is CASSHYSTGNKYGYTF.

J is TRBJ1-1 and V is TRBV19; TRBD1 matches 8 bases. Germline V gene sequence: CDR1 LNHDA, CDR2 SQIVND (reference sequence). V shed 2 bases and J 1 base; nucleotides not matched to a gene: 3. This CDR3 is built from 15 residues. The CDR3 DNA follows: TGTGCCAGTAGTATACAGGGGACAGGGAACACTGAAGCTTTCTTT. It is translated as CASSIQGTGNTEAFF.

For the CDR3, the DNA is TGTGCCAGCAGCTTACGGGACGGAGGATTAGCGGGAGGGCGGAACGAGCAGTACTTC. Its translation is CASSLRDGGLAGGRNEQYF. V gene TRBV7-2 combines with J gene TRBJ2-7; 11 nucleotides match TRBD2. V lost 2 bases, J lost 5 bases, and 17 bases stayed unmatched. CDR1 and CDR2 (germline): SGHTA, FQGNSA. This CDR3 has 19 amino acids.

The chain has TRBV19 and TRBJ1-3; no clear D. The CDR3 sequence is 12 residues long. V was pared by 10 bases and J by 3 bases, with 10 bases between. Germline V gene sequence: CDR1 LNHDA, CDR2 SQIVND (reference sequence). This CDR3 reads CATRSGGNTIYF. CDR3 bases: TGTGCCACAAGGAGTGGTGGAAACACCATATATTTT.

The rearrangement links TRBV14 to TRBJ1-2, with TRBD1 matching over 7 bases. Germline loops: CDR1 SGHDN, CDR2 FVKESK. V lost 1 base and J lost 9; bases outside the gene matches: 5. CDR3 length: 13 residues. The CDR3 here is CASSQGHRGRYTF. In DNA, the CDR3 is TGTGCCAGCAGCCAAGGGCACAGGGGCCGCTACACCTTC.

The chain uses TRBV30 and TRBJ1-2; D may be TRBD1 (6 bases). The CDR3 is 15 amino acids. Trimming pared 3 bases from V and 4 bases from J, leaving 18 bases between. CDR1 is GTSNPN, CDR2 SVGIG, per germline (reference sequence). The CDR3 DNA reads TGTGCCTGGAGGGAACAGGGCTCGGTATCCTATGGCTACACCTTC. Its translation is CAWREQGSVSYGYTF. Full variable domain (missing parts from reference TRBV30 and TRBJ1-2): SQTIHQWPATLVQPVGSPLSLECTVEGTSNPNLYWYRQAAGRGLQLLFYSVGIGQISSEVPQNLSASRPQDRQFILSSKKLLLSDSGFYLCAWREQGSVSYGYTFGSGTRLTVV.

The chain couples TRBV18 to TRBJ1-2; 8 nucleotides match TRBD1. In germline, CDR1 is KGHSH, CDR2 LQKENI. The CDR3 has 17 amino acids. The V and J ends lost 3 bases and 2 bases, in that order; junction bases with no gene match: 11. As DNA, the CDR3 is TGTGCCAGCTCACCCGGGCAGGGGGCCTCTAGAAACTATGGCTACACCTTC. Encoded protein: CASSPGQGASRNYGYTF.

The chain carries TRBV7-2 and TRBJ2-3; 9 bases are a match to TRBD1. There are 16 residues in the CDR3. With V trimmed by 3 bases and J by 5 bases, 9 bases remained unmatched. Germline V gene sequence: CDR1 SGHTA, CDR2 FQGNSA. The CDR3 spells CASSLQGDRVGDTQYF. The CDR3 coding sequence is TGTGCCAGCAGCTTGCAGGGGGACAGGGTGGGAGATACGCAGTATTTT.

This clone has a single count. V is TRBV7-9 and J is TRBJ1-3; D might be TRBD1 (5 bases). Trimming pared 2 bases from V and 8 bases from J, leaving 7 bases between. Germline-derived CDR1 and CDR2 are SEHNR and FQNEAQ (reference sequence). The CDR3 is 12 amino acids. CDR3 amino acids: CASSLSGDTIYF. In DNA, the CDR3 is TGTGCCAGCAGCTTATCGGGGGACACCATATATTTT.

The chain combines TRBV27 with TRBJ1-4, with 9 bases aligning to TRBD1. Trimming removed 7 bases from V and 12 bases from J; junction bases left unmatched: 9. This CDR3 spans 13 amino acids. In germline, CDR1 is MNHEY, CDR2 SMNVEV (reference sequence). The CDR3, as DNA: TGTGCCAGCACCGGGACAGGGCCTGCGGAACTGTTTTTT. It yields the protein CASTGTGPAELFF.

This clone was recorded at least ten times. The gene calls are TRBV6-4 and TRBJ2-2; D gene unclear. V dropped 0 bases and J dropped 6 bases, with 5 bases sitting between them. CDR1 and CDR2 from the germline V gene are MRHNA and SNTAGT. This CDR3 has 13 residues. As DNA, the CDR3 is TGTGCCAGCAGTGACTCAAGCCCCGGGGAGCTGTTTTTT. Translation gives CASSDSSPGELFF.